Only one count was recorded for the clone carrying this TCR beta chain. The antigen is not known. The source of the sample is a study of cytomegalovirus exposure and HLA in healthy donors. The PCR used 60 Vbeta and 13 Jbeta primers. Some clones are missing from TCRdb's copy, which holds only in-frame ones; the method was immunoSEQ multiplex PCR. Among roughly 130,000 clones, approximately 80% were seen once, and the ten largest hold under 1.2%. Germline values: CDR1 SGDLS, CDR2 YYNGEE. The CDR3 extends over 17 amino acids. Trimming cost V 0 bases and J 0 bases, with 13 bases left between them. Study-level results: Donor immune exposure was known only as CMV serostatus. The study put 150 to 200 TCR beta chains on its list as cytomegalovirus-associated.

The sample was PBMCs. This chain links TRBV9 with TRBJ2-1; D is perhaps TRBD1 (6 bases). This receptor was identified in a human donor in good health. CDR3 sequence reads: CASSVVPGQSSYNEQFF. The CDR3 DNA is TGTGCCAGCAGCGTAGTTCCCGGACAGAGCTCCTACAATGAGCAGTTCTTC.